One and the same sample provided the 27 T cell receptor beta chains below, sequenced in a study of blood T cell repertoires in COVID-19. Profiled with immunoSEQ multiplex PCR; TCRdb holds only in-frame clones, not every one. Among roughly 140,000 clones, 80% to 90% were seen once, and the ten largest hold around 3.3%. The sequencing sample was made of peripheral blood. The source of these receptors is a man in his 70s with acute or convalescent COVID-19.

This clone has more than one count but fewer than ten. The gene calls are TRBV2 and TRBJ1-1, with D maybe TRBD1 (5 bases). The CDR3 is 13 residues long. CDR1 is SNHLY and CDR2 is FYNNEI in the germline V gene. Trimming cost V 5 bases and J 4 bases, with 11 bases left between them. In nucleotides, the CDR3 is TGTGCCAGCAGTAATCGGGGGGGCACTGAAGCTTTCTTT. This codes for CASSNRGGTEAFF.

In this sample, this clone turned up a few times. This sequence joins TRBV5-1 and TRBJ2-7, with 9 bases that match TRBD1. From germline, CDR1 is SGHRS and CDR2 YFSETQ. The CDR3 length is 14 residues. V lost 1 base and J lost 6; bases outside the gene matches: 5. The CDR3 region is CASSLRDRDGEQYF. The CDR3 region has the DNA TGCGCCAGCAGCTTGCGGGACAGGGATGGCGAGCAGTACTTC.

The chain joins TRBV11-3 to TRBJ2-5; 7 bases fit TRBD2. With 3 bases clipped from V and 5 bases from J, the junction kept 6 bases outside the gene matches. From germline, CDR1 is SGHNT and CDR2 YENEEA. The CDR3 is 14 amino acids. The CDR3 spells CASSFGAGAETQYF. CDR3 sequence (DNA): TGTGCCAGCAGCTTCGGGGCGGGAGCGGAGACCCAGTACTTC.

The chain combines TRBV6-5 with TRBJ1-3, with 9 bases that match TRBD1. The junction had 3 bases not matched to a gene; V was cut back by 6 bases and J by 0 bases. The CDR3 covers 15 residues. Germline assignment: CDR1 MNHEY and CDR2 SVGAGI. This CDR3 reads CASSGTGSSGNTIYF. DNA of the CDR3: TGTGCCAGCAGCGGGACAGGGTCCTCTGGAAACACCATATATTTT.

The rearrangement joins TRBV5-6 to TRBJ2-2; possibly TRBD1 for D (6 bases). The CDR3 runs 15 residues. Trimming took off 4 bases at V and 0 bases at J, with 10 bases between the two ends. Germline V gene lookup returns CDR1 SGHDT and CDR2 YYEEEE. CDR3 nucleotides: TGTGCCAGCAGCCCAGGGGACCCGAACACCGGGGAGCTGTTTTTT. Protein: CASSPGDPNTGELFF.

This sequence joins TRBV27 and TRBJ2-1, with 11 bases that match TRBD2. Germline trimming cut 8 bases from V and 9 bases from J; bases unmatched to any gene: 6. This CDR3 has 13 residues. CDR1 and CDR2 from the germline V gene are MNHEY and SMNVEV (reference sequence). Here the CDR3 DNA reads TGTGCCAGCGGGATAGCGGGAGGGCCTGAGCAGTTCTTC. Translation gives CASGIAGGPEQFF.

The chain combines TRBV6-5 with TRBJ1-1; 10 bases map to TRBD1. CDR1 and CDR2 from the germline V gene are MNHEY and SVGAGI. This CDR3 spans 14 amino acids. V gave up 6 bases and J gave up 5 bases; unmatched junction bases: 6. CDR3 amino acids: CASRDRGRGTEAFF. The CDR3 region has the DNA TGTGCCAGCAGAGACAGGGGGCGGGGGACTGAAGCTTTCTTT.

This chain links TRBV6-2 or TRBV6-3 with TRBJ2-1, with D perhaps matching TRBD2 (6 bases). CDR3 length: 13 amino acids. The V end lost 4 bases, the J end lost 5 bases, and 9 bases lay between the germline ends. Per the germline V gene, CDR1 is MNHEY and CDR2 is SVGEGT. The CDR3 spells CASSFSGNNEQFF. The CDR3 coding sequence is TGTGCCAGCAGTTTTAGCGGAAACAATGAGCAGTTCTTC.

This rearrangement joins TRBV5-6 to TRBJ2-7; tentative D call: TRBD2 (7 bases). CDR1 and CDR2 (germline): SGHDT, YYEEEE. The CDR3 has 16 residues. Trimming pared 4 bases from V and 0 bases from J, leaving 17 bases between. The CDR3 DNA reads TGTGCCAGCAGCGGGGGCATAGGACTAGTCTCCTACGAGCAGTACTTC. Its protein product is CASSGGIGLVSYEQYF.

The V gene is TRBV5-8, the J gene TRBJ1-2; TRBD1 is a possible D gene (5 bases). The CDR3 spans 16 residues. Germline CDR1 reads SGHTS; CDR2 reads YDEGEE. V was cut by 0 bases and J by 4 bases, with 16 bases left in between. The CDR3, as DNA: TGTGCCAGCAGCTTGGCCTATGGGCAGGGCACCTATGGCTACACCTTC. Its protein product is CASSLAYGQGTYGYTF.

The V call is TRBV5-1, the J call TRBJ2-1, with D possibly being TRBD1 (5 bases). CDR1 is SGHRS, CDR2 YFSETQ, per germline. V was pared by 0 bases and J by 8 bases, with 9 bases between. The CDR3 consists of 13 residues. CDR3 loop: CASSLAGLDEQFF. Here the CDR3 DNA reads TGCGCCAGCAGCTTGGCAGGGCTGGATGAGCAGTTCTTC.

V gene TRBV5-1 combines with J gene TRBJ1-1; D is possibly TRBD1 (5 bases). This CDR3 is 14 amino acids long. The germline CDR1 and CDR2 sequences are SGHRS and YFSETQ. The ends were cut back, 3 bases at V and 1 base at J, with 10 bases in the middle. The CDR3: CASSSRAANTEAFF. The DNA of the CDR3 is TGCGCCAGCAGCTCCAGGGCGGCGAACACTGAAGCTTTCTTT.

This clone was observed a few times. The V call is TRBV6-5, the J call TRBJ1-1; TRBD1 agrees at 8 bases. The CDR3 consists of 14 residues. The V segment lost 8 bases and the J segment 5 bases; nucleotides outside the gene matches: 10. Germline CDR1 reads MNHEY; CDR2 reads SVGAGI. The CDR3 here is CASAPRQGATEAFF. In nucleotides, the CDR3 is TGTGCCAGCGCTCCGAGGCAGGGGGCAACTGAAGCTTTCTTT.

The J gene is TRBJ1-4, the V gene TRBV29-1; D is undetermined. Germline V gene sequence: CDR1 SQVTM, CDR2 ANQGSEA. Trimming shortened V by 4 bases and J by 0 bases, and 12 bases separated the two germline ends. The CDR3 is made up of 15 amino acids. The CDR3 reads CSVAFGLSTNEKLFF. CDR3 DNA sequence: TGCAGCGTTGCGTTCGGTCTTTCAACTAATGAAAAACTGTTTTTT.

This chain joins TRBV6-2 or TRBV6-3 and TRBJ2-1, with 7 nucleotides matching TRBD2. CDR1 is MNHEY and CDR2 is SVGEGT in the germline V gene. The junction had 8 bases not matched to a gene; V was cut back by 3 bases and J by 9 bases. CDR3 length: 14 residues. The CDR3 DNA sequence: TGTGCCAGCAGTTATGTTGGGGGGGAGTTTGAGCAGTTCTTC. This translates into CASSYVGGEFEQFF.

The CDR3 sequence: CATSDPGAGVTNTGELFF. CDR3 nucleotide sequence: TGTGCCACCAGTGATCCAGGAGCGGGGGTTACTAACACCGGGGAGCTGTTTTTT. V gene TRBV24-1 combines with J gene TRBJ2-2; 8 nucleotides line up with TRBD2. Germline lookup yields CDR1 KGHDR and CDR2 SFDVKD. The length of the CDR3 is 18 residues. Unmatched junction bases numbered 10, after V lost 3 bases and J lost 2 bases.

This chain connects TRBV5-1 to TRBJ1-2, with 8 bases that match TRBD1. CDR1 SGHRS and CDR2 YFSETQ come from the germline V gene. The CDR3 totals 14 residues. V lost 3 bases to trimming and J lost 3 bases; unmatched junction nucleotides: 4. The CDR3 loop reads CASSWTGWDYGYTF. CDR3 bases: TGCGCCAGCAGCTGGACAGGGTGGGACTATGGCTACACCTTC.

V gene TRBV29-1 combines with J gene TRBJ2-7; tentatively, D is TRBD1 (5 bases). The CDR3 is 13 amino acids. Germline assignment: CDR1 SQVTM and CDR2 ANQGSEA. V lost 0 bases and J lost 2, with 8 bases in between. The CDR3 DNA reads TGCAGCGTTGAAGATTCCAGGGCCTACGAGCAGTACTTC. Translating gives CSVEDSRAYEQYF.

This chain connects TRBV27 to TRBJ2-1, with TRBD1 matching 9 bases. CDR1 is MNHEY, CDR2 SMNVEV, per germline (reference sequence). The CDR3 extends over 14 amino acids. Losses at the gene ends were 5 bases for V and 8 bases for J; bases not matched to a gene: 7. CDR3 protein: CASSKDRGGYEQFF. CDR3 bases: TGTGCCAGCAGTAAGGACAGGGGAGGATATGAGCAGTTCTTC.

The V and J genes are TRBV3-1 (or the pseudogene TRBV3-2) and TRBJ2-1; perhaps TRBD2 as D (6 bases). Trimming pared 8 bases from V and 0 bases from J, leaving 11 bases between. This CDR3 spans 14 amino acids. Per the germline V gene, CDR1 is LGHDT and CDR2 is YNNKEL (reference sequence). CDR3: CASDAGSSYNEQFF. DNA for the CDR3: TGTGCCAGCGATGCCGGGAGCTCCTACAATGAGCAGTTCTTC.

This sequence joins TRBV6-5 and TRBJ1-3; D perhaps matches TRBD1 (5 bases). Trimming shortened V by 4 bases and J by 1 base, and 8 bases separated the two germline ends. CDR1 is MNHEY and CDR2 is SVGAGI in the germline V gene. The CDR3 is 14 amino acids. CDR3 DNA: TGTGCCAGCAGTTTGGGGGGTTCTGGAAACACCATATATTTT. This translates into CASSLGGSGNTIYF.

DNA of the CDR3: TGTGCCAGCAGCTCCCCTACAGGGGACGAGCAGTACTTC. Translation gives CASSSPTGDEQYF. The chain employs TRBV5-4 and TRBJ2-7, with 7 bases aligning to TRBD1. The CDR3 is made up of 13 amino acids. Germline CDR1 reads SGHNT; CDR2 reads YYREEE (reference sequence). Unmatched junction bases numbered 5, after V lost 3 bases and J lost 5 bases.

J is TRBJ2-2 and V is TRBV6-4; TRBD2 aligns across 8 bases. CDR1 MRHNA and CDR2 SNTAGT come from the germline V gene. After removal of 6 bases from V and 3 bases from J, the junction contained 6 bases not matched to a gene. The CDR3 totals 15 residues. Here the CDR3 reads CASSSSGLDTGELFF. The CDR3 coding sequence is TGTGCCAGCAGCTCTAGCGGGCTCGACACCGGGGAGCTGTTTTTT.

This chain links TRBV6-1 with TRBJ1-2, with TRBD1 identical over 8 bases. This CDR3 is 14 amino acids long. J lost 5 bases, V lost 2 bases, and 4 bases had no gene match. CDR1 MNHNS and CDR2 SASEGT come from the germline V gene. The CDR3 coding sequence is TGTGCCAGCAGTGAATGGCAGGGGGCGTATGGCTACACCTTC. It translates to CASSEWQGAYGYTF.

This chain uses TRBV30 with TRBJ2-5, with 7 bases aligning to TRBD2. This CDR3 has 16 residues. Trimming at V came to 0 bases and at J to 0 bases, leaving 7 bases not matched to a gene. In germline, CDR1 is GTSNPN, CDR2 SVGIG (reference sequence). The CDR3 DNA sequence: TGTGCCTGGAGTGTGGGAAAAGCGGGGCACCAAGAGACCCAGTACTTC. Translated, it gives CAWSVGKAGHQETQYF.

The chain links TRBV7-2 to TRBJ2-1; 9 bases match TRBD2. Per the germline V gene, CDR1 is SGHTA and CDR2 is FQGNSA. Trimming removed 6 bases from V and 8 bases from J; junction bases left unmatched: 2. The CDR3 is 12 amino acids. The CDR3, as DNA: TGTGCCAGCAGGCGGACTAGCGATGAGCAGTTCTTC. Amino acid sequence: CASRRTSDEQFF.

The chain carries TRBV28 and TRBJ1-1; no clear D. CDR3 size: 15 residues. Germline V gene sequence: CDR1 MDHEN, CDR2 SYDVKM. V lost 5 bases and J lost 7, with 20 bases in between. CDR3 DNA: TGTGCCAGCAGTCGAACCGGGAGCAGTCGCGGTGAAGCTTTCTTT. Translating gives CASSRTGSSRGEAFF.